This T cell receptor (beta chain) was documented in a study of regulatory T cells in long-lasting Graves disease. The time point denotes: newly diagnosed GD, antithyroid drugs for less than 3 months. Scientists built the TCR library using RNA that was extracted from PBMCs. The V gene lost 2 bases and the J gene lost 3 bases, with 11 bases spanning the gap. The CDR3 totals 15 residues. Per germline, CDR1 MNHNS and CDR2 SASEGT. Sequencing libraries for TCR beta were prepared with iRepertoire HTBI primers and Arm-PCR of CDR3 regions. TCRdb re-called the multiplex PCR reads through MiXCR, storing one row per CDR3 protein. The sample shows 350,000 to 400,000 distinct CDR3 sequences, under 20% of them seen only once. These data were likewise used in another study, on T cells in Graves' hyperthyroidism and ophthalmopathy.

The sequence derives from a woman between 18 and 30 years old with Graves disease. The input for sequencing was peripheral blood mononuclear cells (PBMCs), taken at new diagnosis, from a patient treated with antithyroid drugs. The V gene is TRBV6-1, the J gene TRBJ1-5, with D possibly being TRBD1 (5 bases). In DNA, the CDR3 is TGTGCCAGCAGTGAACTCGGACAAGACAATCAGCCCCAGCATTTT. Its protein is CASSELGQDNQPQHF.